These T cell receptor beta chains were read from a single sample in a study of blood T cells in healthy people across ages. A single record per CDR3 protein comes from TCRdb applying MiXCR to the 5' RACE reads. The sample lists around 800,000 distinct CDR3 sequences, about half occurring once. The specimen sequenced was blood. The source is a man older than 75 in good health. Both conserved end residues are part of each CDR3.

CDR3: CASSLAVVDTQYF; J: TRBJ2-3; V: TRBV6-2/TRBV6-3
CDR3: CASRTTFTGIEQPQHF; J: TRBJ1-5; V: TRBV6-2/TRBV6-3
CDR3: CSVDIEGGETQYF; J: TRBJ2-5; V: TRBV29-1
CDR3: CASTPTGGESQYF; J: TRBJ2-7; V: TRBV3-1
CDR3: CSVERGEGKNIQYF; J: TRBJ2-4; V: TRBV29-1
CDR3: CASSLAAGGSNTEAFF; J: TRBJ1-1; V: TRBV5-1
CDR3: CASSLARGTSGNNEQFF; J: TRBJ2-1; V: TRBV5-5
CDR3: CSARGRTLYTQYF; J: TRBJ2-3; V: TRBV20-1
CDR3: CASSRDGNLQETQYF; J: TRBJ2-5; V: TRBV28
CDR3: CSATPTGSGYTF; J: TRBJ1-2; V: TRBV20-1
CDR3: CASSWDGPGANVLTF; J: TRBJ2-6; V: TRBV5-1
CDR3: CASSYGREHEQYF; J: TRBJ2-7; V: TRBV6-2/TRBV6-3
CDR3: CASSVAQGVVGNEQFF; J: TRBJ2-1; V: TRBV9
CDR3: CSVEGLGTSYEQYF; J: TRBJ2-7; V: TRBV29-1
CDR3: CASLRDPGGYNEQFF; J: TRBJ2-1; V: TRBV5-1
CDR3: CSARVPGTRLRNEQFF; J: TRBJ2-1; V: TRBV20-1
CDR3: CASNLTGGELFF; J: TRBJ2-2; V: TRBV7-3
CDR3: CASSPRGVGNEDIQYF; J: TRBJ2-4; V: TRBV27
CDR3: CASSVGRTTTYNEQFF; J: TRBJ2-1; V: TRBV9
CDR3: CSVDDTTSGRWNEQYF; J: TRBJ2-5; V: TRBV29-1
CDR3: CAIRTKKIATGTRDTDTQYF; J: TRBJ2-3; V: TRBV10-3
CDR3: CASSARGFYEKLFF; J: TRBJ1-4; V: TRBV14
CDR3: CAISDLTGDPYEQYF; J: TRBJ2-7; V: TRBV10-3
CDR3: CASSQDRLAGGYNEQFF; J: TRBJ2-1; V: TRBV4-2
CDR3: CSARDHMGLAGRSSYNEQYF; J: -; V: TRBV20-1
CDR3: CASSLVQGSQPQHF; J: TRBJ1-5; V: TRBV28
CDR3: CASSQGLPQETQYF; J: TRBJ2-5; V: TRBV14
CDR3: CASSQVSLNEQFF; J: TRBJ2-1; V: TRBV14
CDR3: CASSSGQAFLEAKNIQYF; J: TRBJ2-4; V: TRBV7-9
CDR3: CASSLGARGVYNEQFF; J: TRBJ2-1; V: TRBV28
CDR3: CASSYKEAYEQYF; J: TRBJ2-7; V: TRBV5-1
CDR3: CASSQQGLQAKNIQYF; J: TRBJ2-4; V: TRBV12-3/TRBV12-4
CDR3: CASSQDRTVGETQYF; J: TRBJ2-5; V: TRBV14
CDR3: CACSLASGSHEQFF; J: TRBJ2-1; V: TRBV7-2
CDR3: CAIRDRAKNTEAFF; J: TRBJ1-1; V: TRBV10-3
CDR3: CASSQDWQGARYGYTF; J: TRBJ1-2; V: TRBV4-2
CDR3: CASSLGGGRADNEQFF; J: TRBJ2-1; V: TRBV5-1